A selection of T cell receptor beta chains follows, all from one sample in a study of tumor-infiltrating lymphocytes in primary liver carcinoma. MiXCR, run by TCRdb on the multiplex PCR reads, gives a single entry per CDR3 protein. The data contain 180,000 or so distinct CDR3 sequences, approximately 60% of them singletons. Sequencing was carried out using peripheral blood. These receptors were collected from a middle-aged man with primary liver carcinoma and hepatitis B virus infection. Each CDR3 is given with its conserved first and last residue. D genes are given only for firm matches. Clone size is not always given. Where it is, it says once, few, many or a class for expanded clones.

>TRBJ2-7|TRBV5-4|-|TRBD2
TGTGCCAGCAGCGCAACTAGCGGGGGAATCTACGAGCAGTACTTC
CASSATSGGIYEQYF
>TRBJ2-1|TRBV29-1|-|-
TGCAGCGTTGAAGAAGCTATGTGGGATGAGCAGTTCTTC
CSVEEAMWDEQFF
>TRBJ2-5|TRBV11-2|-|-
TGTGTCAGCAGCATACTGGCTGGGACACAAGAGACCCAGTACTTC
CVSSILAGTQETQYF
>TRBJ2-6|TRBV6-1|once|-
TGTGCCAGCAGGTCGTTTAGTCTCTCTGGGGCCAACGTCCAGACTTTC
CASRSFSLSGANVQTF
>TRBJ2-1|TRBV11-2|once|TRBD2
TGTGCCAGCAGCTCCTCACCCGGACTAGCCGTGGGTGAGCAGTTCTTC
CASSSSPGLAVGEQFF
>TRBJ2-1|TRBV6-1|-|TRBD1
TGTGCCAGCAGACTGGACAGGGGCTACAATGAGCAGTTCTTC
CASRLDRGYNEQFF
>TRBJ1-2|TRBV6-1|-|-
TGTGCCAGCGAGTTTCGATCTGACTGGGGCTACACCTTC
CASEFRSDWGYTF
>TRBJ2-3|TRBV11-1|-|-
TGTGCCTACAGCCCGTCGACCGCAGATACGCAGTATTTT
CAYSPSTADTQYF
>TRBJ2-7|TRBV14|-|-
TGTGCCAGCAGCCAAGATTGGAGGCCGATAGCCTACGAGCAGTACTTC
CASSQDWRPIAYEQYF
>TRBJ2-7|TRBV6-5|once|-
TGTGCCAGCACTTACTCGGGGGAGCAGTACTTC
CASTYSGEQYF
>TRBJ2-3|TRBV5-4|few|-
TGTGCCAGCAGCCCCTATCAGGAGCCGGATACGCAGTATTTT
CASSPYQEPDTQYF
>TRBJ2-2|TRBV10-3|few|-
TGTGCCATCAGTGAGTCCGACAGGCGCGATACCGGGGAGCTGTTTTTT
CAISESDRRDTGELFF
>TRBJ1-2|TRBV29-1|many|-
TGCAGCGTCGATGACAGGCCGGACTATGGCTACACCTTC
CSVDDRPDYGYTF
>TRBJ2-1|TRBV11-2|-|-
TGTGCCAGCAGCTCCGAGACTAGGAACTACAATGAGCAGTTCTTC
CASSSETRNYNEQFF
>TRBJ2-3|TRBV11-2|few|-
TGTGCCAGCAGCTCTACTCGAGATACGCGGTATTTT
CASSSTRDTRYF
>TRBJ2-7|TRBV29-1|-|-
TGCAGCGTTGAGTTGGGGAGCTCAGTCTCCTACGAGCAGTACTTC
CSVELGSSVSYEQYF
>TRBJ2-3|TRBV12-3/TRBV12-4|-|TRBD1
TGTGCCAGCAGTTCCTTTCCGGGACAGGGGTCAGGTACGCAGTATTTT
CASSSFPGQGSGTQYF
>TRBJ2-5|TRBV11-1|once|-
TGTGCCAGCAGCTGGCGGACCTGGGGCGATACTCAGTACTTC
CASSWRTWGDTQYF
>TRBJ2-1|TRBV10-3|-|-
TGTGCCATCAGTGAGCTGGGGGCTGGAAACAATGAGCAGTTCTTC
CAISELGAGNNEQFF
>TRBJ2-7|TRBV11-2|-|-
TGTGCCAGCAGCCCCGGGACGGATAGCTCCTACGAGCAGTACTTC
CASSPGTDSSYEQYF
>TRBJ2-5|TRBV28|-|TRBD2
TGTGCCAGCAGTTCACTAGCGGGAGGAGCAGAGACCCAGTACTTC
CASSSLAGGAETQYF
>TRBJ2-7|TRBV11-2|-|-
TGTACCAGCAGCTTAACCAAGGGAGCCTACGAGCAATACTTC
CTSSLTKGAYEQYF
>TRBJ2-7|TRBV5-1|-|-
TGCGCCAGCAGCTTGGGGACCACCGGGCCCCACGAGCAGTACTTC
CASSLGTTGPHEQYF
>TRBJ2-3|TRBV30|-|TRBD2
TGTGCCTGGAGCCGTACTAGCGGGAGGACAGATACGCAGTATTTT
CAWSRTSGRTDTQYF
>TRBJ2-2|TRBV6-2/TRBV6-3|once|-
TGTGCCAGCAGTAGGAAGGTCGGGGAGCTGTTTTTT
CASSRKVGELFF
>TRBJ1-5|TRBV11-2|many|TRBD1
TGTGCCAGCAGCTCAGGGACAGTCAATCAGCCCCGGCATTTT
CASSSGTVNQPRHF
>TRBJ2-5|TRBV4-1|-|TRBD2
TGCGCCAGCAGCCAACCCGGGACTAGCGGGAGGGAGACCCAGTACTTC
CASSQPGTSGRETQYF
>TRBJ2-5|TRBV10-3|-|-
TGTGCCATCAGTGAGAGGTCTAGCGAAAGGGGCCAAGAGACCCAGTACTTC
CAISERSSERGQETQYF
>TRBJ2-1|TRBV5-1|-|TRBD2
TGCGCCAGCAGCCCTTTAGCGGGGGCCTACAATGAGCAGTTCTTC
CASSPLAGAYNEQFF
>TRBJ2-2|TRBV12-3/TRBV12-4|-|-
TGTGCCAGCAGTTCCCGGGGGCCGGGACGAAACACCGGGGAGCTGGTTTTT
CASSSRGPGRNTGELVF
>TRBJ2-7|TRBV5-4|few|-
TGTGCCAGTAGCGGCCGGGACTACGAGCAGTACTTC
CASSGRDYEQYF
>TRBJ2-7|TRBV11-2|-|-
TGTGCCAGCAGCTTAGTAAGGAGGGCCTACGACCAGTACTTC
CASSLVRRAYDQYF
>TRBJ2-1|TRBV2|-|-
TGTGCCAGCAGCCTCGGCAGCGGTGATCAGTTCTTC
CASSLGSGDQFF
>TRBJ1-5|TRBV10-3|-|-
TGTGCCATCAGTGAGTCGACCGACCCTGGACCCCAGCATTTT
CAISESTDPGPQHF
>TRBJ2-7|TRBV11-1|-|-
TGTGCCAGCAGCTTTATCTCCGATCCCCCCTACGAGCAGTACTTC
CASSFISDPPYEQYF
>TRBJ2-7|TRBV11-2|-|TRBD1
TGTGCCAGCAGTTCCGAAGACAGGGGCTTTTACGAGCAGTACTTC
CASSSEDRGFYEQYF
>TRBJ1-2|TRBV5-1|-|TRBD1
TGCGCCAGCGAAACAGGGGCGGACTATGGCTACACCTTC
CASETGADYGYTF
>TRBJ1-1|TRBV6-2/TRBV6-3|-|TRBD1
TGTGCCAGCAGAGACAGGGGGGGCACTGAAGCTTTCTTT
CASRDRGGTEAFF
>TRBJ2-7|TRBV5-1|few|-
TGCGCCAGCAGCTTGAGTCGGGAGCTTGGTGAGCAGTACTTC
CASSLSRELGEQYF
>TRBJ2-1|TRBV28|-|TRBD1
TGTGCCACAACTCCGGGACAGGAGTACAATGAGCAGTTCTTC
CATTPGQEYNEQFF
>TRBJ2-3|TRBV6-6|-|-
TGTGCCAGCGGGAGGAGAGGTACGCAGTATTTT
CASGRRGTQYF
>TRBJ2-6|TRBV12-3/TRBV12-4|many|-
TGTGCCAGCAGTCCCGGGACATGGTTCTCTGGGGCCAACGTCCTGACTTTC
CASSPGTWFSGANVLTF
>TRBJ2-3|TRBV12-3/TRBV12-4|-|-
TGTGCCAGCAGTTTAAACGGGAGAGAGGATACGCAGTATTTT
CASSLNGREDTQYF
>TRBJ1-2|TRBV7-9|-|-
TGTGCCAGCAGCTTGTCAGAAGCGGATGGCTACACCTTC
CASSLSEADGYTF
>TRBJ2-2|TRBV5-6|many|-
TGTGCCAGCAGCTTGGGGAACACCGGGGAGCTGTTTTTT
CASSLGNTGELFF
>TRBJ2-5|TRBV11-1|-|-
TGTGCCAGCAGCCCCCTGGCAGGAGGGTACCAAGAGACCCAGTACTTC
CASSPLAGGYQETQYF
>TRBJ2-1|TRBV7-9|-|-
TGTGCCAGCAGCCTCTCCCGGGGGGCAGGGACCTACAATGAGCAGTTCTTC
CASSLSRGAGTYNEQFF